This is a list of T cell receptor beta chains from one sample in a study of blood T cell repertoires in COVID-19. Using immunoSEQ multiplex PCR, the repertoire was profiled, and TCRdb retains in-frame clones only, with some absent. The sample has 90,000 to 100,000 clones, approximately 90% seen once; the top ten hold 5.1%. Sequenced input: peripheral blood. Receptor source: a man between 50 and 59 years old with acute or convalescent COVID-19. Both conserved end residues are part of each CDR3. The order of the fields is V gene, clone size, D gene, J gene, CDR3 protein, CDR3 DNA. The D gene is left open where the match is weak. Clone size is not always given. Where it is, it says once, few, many or a class for expanded clones.

TRBV19,NA,NA,TRBJ2-5,CASSIGRVETQYF,TGTGCCAGTAGTATAGGGAGAGTCGAGACCCAGTACTTC
TRBV5-8,NA,NA,TRBJ2-3,CASSLGASDTQYF,TGTGCCAGCAGCTTGGGGGCCTCAGATACGCAGTATTTT
TRBV18,NA,TRBD2,TRBJ2-3,CASSPISLAGVAVADTQYF,TGTGCCAGCTCACCAATATCGTTAGCGGGAGTGGCTGTGGCAGATACGCAGTATTTT
TRBV6-5,NA,NA,TRBJ1-5,CASSYSGGKGDQPQHF,TGTGCCAGCAGTTACTCGGGGGGGAAGGGGGATCAGCCCCAGCATTTT
TRBV5-6,NA,NA,TRBJ2-3,CASSLVVGDLGTDTQYF,TGTGCCAGCAGCTTGGTAGTCGGGGATTTGGGCACAGATACGCAGTATTTT
TRBV7-2,NA,NA,TRBJ1-1,CASSLAGAEAFF,TGTGCCAGCAGCTTAGCCGGAGCGGAAGCTTTCTTT
TRBV29-1,NA,TRBD2,TRBJ2-3,CSVEDPGAGRVGDTQYF,TGCAGCGTTGAAGATCCTGGTGCAGGGAGGGTGGGAGATACGCAGTATTTT
TRBV7-9,NA,NA,TRBJ2-3,CASSLEGFTDTQYF,TGTGCCAGCAGCTTGGAGGGGTTCACAGATACGCAGTATTTT
TRBV11-3,NA,TRBD2,TRBJ2-1,CASSSPGLAGVNEQFF,TGTGCCAGCAGCTCCCCGGGACTAGCGGGAGTAAATGAGCAGTTCTTC
TRBV19,NA,NA,TRBJ2-7,CASSRTPQVIGQYF,TGTGCCAGTAGCAGGACGCCACAGGTGATCGGGCAGTACTTC
TRBV18,NA,TRBD2,TRBJ2-3,CASSPLLGLAGYTDTQYF,TGTGCCAGCTCACCATTACTGGGACTAGCGGGGTACACAGATACGCAGTATTTT
TRBV5-1,NA,TRBD1,TRBJ1-4,CASRDRGGEKLFF,TGCGCCAGCAGGGACAGGGGTGGCGAAAAACTGTTTTTT
TRBV27,NA,TRBD2,TRBJ2-7,CASSLGPGLAGGSSSYEQYF,TGTGCCAGCAGTTTAGGTCCGGGACTAGCGGGAGGCTCCAGTAGCTACGAGCAGTACTTC
TRBV23-1,NA,TRBD1,TRBJ1-2,CASSQPVRQGTGYTF,TGCGCCAGCAGTCAACCGGTCCGACAGGGGACTGGCTACACCTTC
TRBV5-1,few,NA,TRBJ1-2,CASSREEGREYGYTF,TGCGCCAGCAGCCGAGAAGAGGGGAGGGAGTATGGCTACACCTTC
TRBV11-3,NA,TRBD2,TRBJ2-3,CASSVRLAGGPDTQYF,TGTGCCAGCAGCGTCCGACTAGCGGGAGGCCCAGATACGCAGTATTTT
TRBV11-2,NA,TRBD2,TRBJ2-7,CASSLGNGLAGDEQYF,TGTGCCAGCAGCTTAGGTAATGGACTAGCGGGAGACGAGCAGTACTTC
TRBV29-1,NA,NA,TRBJ1-2,CSVERGNNYGYTF,TGCAGCGTTGAAAGAGGGAATAACTATGGCTACACCTTC
TRBV5-6,NA,NA,TRBJ2-1,CASSRMGLSEGNEQFF,TGTGCCAGCAGCCGGATGGGACTTTCGGAAGGCAATGAGCAGTTCTTC
TRBV7-9,NA,TRBD1,TRBJ1-4,CASSFSLGTGGPNEKLFF,TGTGCCAGCAGCTTCTCCCTGGGGACAGGGGGCCCTAATGAAAAACTGTTTTTT
TRBV2,few,NA,TRBJ2-7,CASRETSGAGEQYF,TGTGCCAGCAGAGAGACTAGTGGGGCTGGCGAGCAGTACTTC
TRBV12-5,NA,NA,TRBJ2-3,CASGLALSDTQYF,TGTGCTAGTGGTTTGGCCCTGTCAGATACGCAGTATTTT
TRBV3-1/TRBV3-2,once,NA,TRBJ1-2,CASSASTGHTNYGYTF,TGTGCCAGCAGCGCTTCGACAGGCCACACTAACTATGGCTACACCTTC
TRBV6-5,NA,NA,TRBJ1-6,CASRSQRYNSPLHF,TGTGCCAGCAGGTCCCAGCGATATAATTCACCCCTCCACTTT
TRBV5-1,NA,TRBD1,TRBJ2-6,CASSPGTVGSGANVLTF,TGCGCCAGCAGCCCCGGGACAGTGGGCTCTGGGGCCAACGTCCTGACTTTC
TRBV19,NA,TRBD2,TRBJ2-3,CASSPGTSGRAEADTQYF,TGTGCCAGTAGCCCCGGGACTAGCGGGAGGGCCGAGGCAGATACGCAGTATTTT
TRBV30,NA,NA,TRBJ2-7,CAWSRQVLYEQYF,TGTGCCTGGAGTCGACAGGTTCTTTACGAGCAGTACTTC
TRBV12-3/TRBV12-4,NA,NA,TRBJ1-2,CASNLQGKRSYTF,TGTGCCAGCAATTTACAGGGTAAGAGGAGCTACACCTTC
TRBV19,NA,NA,TRBJ1-5,CASSISGVGDQPQHF,TGTGCCAGTAGTATATCCGGGGTTGGTGATCAGCCCCAGCATTTT